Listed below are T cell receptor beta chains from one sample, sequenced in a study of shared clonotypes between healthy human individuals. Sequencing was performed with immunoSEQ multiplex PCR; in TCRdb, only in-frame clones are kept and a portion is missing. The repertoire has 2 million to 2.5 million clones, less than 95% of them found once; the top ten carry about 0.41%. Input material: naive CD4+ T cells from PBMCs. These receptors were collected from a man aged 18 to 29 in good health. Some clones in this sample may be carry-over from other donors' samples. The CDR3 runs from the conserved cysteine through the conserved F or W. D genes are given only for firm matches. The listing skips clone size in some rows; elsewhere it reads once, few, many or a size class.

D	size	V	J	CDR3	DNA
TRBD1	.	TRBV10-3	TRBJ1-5	CAISDPDRDGGLFSNQPQHF	TGTGCCATCAGTGACCCCGACAGGGATGGCGGCCTCTTTAGCAATCAGCCCCAGCATTTT
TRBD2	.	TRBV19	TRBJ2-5	CASSIRLAGVLGAQYF	TGTGCCAGTAGTATACGACTAGCGGGGGTCCTTGGGGCCCAGTACTTC
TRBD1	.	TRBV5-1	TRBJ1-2	CASKQGARYGYTF	TGCGCCAGCAAGCAGGGGGCGCGGTATGGCTACACCTTC
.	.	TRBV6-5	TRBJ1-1	CASSESLNTEAFF	TGTGCCAGCAGTGAAAGCCTAAACACTGAAGCTTTCTTT
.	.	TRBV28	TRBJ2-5	CASSLPSGIQETQYF	TGTGCCAGCAGCCTCCCGTCGGGGATACAAGAGACCCAGTACTTC
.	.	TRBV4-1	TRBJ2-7	CASSQDTHSYEQYF	TGCGCCAGCAGCCAAGATACACATTCCTACGAGCAGTACTTC
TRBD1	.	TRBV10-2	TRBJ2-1	CASTRGLYNEQFF	TGCGCCAGCACGAGGGGGCTCTACAATGAGCAGTTCTTC
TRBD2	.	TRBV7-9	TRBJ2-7	CASSLGGGRASYEQYF	TGTGCCAGCAGCTTAGGTGGCGGGAGGGCCTCCTACGAGCAGTACTTC
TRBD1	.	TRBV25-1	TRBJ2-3	CASSLWTGGATDTQYF	TGTGCCAGCAGCCTTTGGACAGGGGGGGCCACAGATACGCAGTATTTT
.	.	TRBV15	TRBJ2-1	CATSPLVGRLGNEQFF	TGTGCCACCAGCCCGCTGGTCGGGAGACTTGGGAATGAGCAGTTCTTC
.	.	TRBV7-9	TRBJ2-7	CASSLSTREQYF	TGTGCCAGCAGCTTATCCACTCGCGAGCAGTACTTC
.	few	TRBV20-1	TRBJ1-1	CSAGGTEAFF	TGCAGTGCAGGGGGCACTGAAGCTTTCTTT
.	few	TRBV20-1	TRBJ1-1	CSAISLTEAFF	TGCAGTGCTATTTCTTTGACTGAAGCTTTCTTT
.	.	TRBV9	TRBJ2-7	CASSVGAGISYEQYF	TGTGCCAGCAGCGTGGGGGCCGGGATTTCCTACGAGCAGTACTTC
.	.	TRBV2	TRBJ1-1	CASMARTEAFF	TGTGCCAGCATGGCGAGAACCGAAGCTTTCTTT
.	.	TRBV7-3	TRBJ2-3	CASSFTGLWDTQYF	TGTGCCAGCAGCTTTACAGGTCTCTGGGATACGCAGTATTTT
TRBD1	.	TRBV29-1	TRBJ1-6	CSVKYGTANSPLHF	TGCAGCGTGAAATACGGGACAGCTAATTCACCCCTCCACTTT
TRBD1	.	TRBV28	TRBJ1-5	CASSVLSGGNQPQHF	TGTGCCAGCAGCGTCCTCTCAGGGGGGAATCAGCCCCAGCATTTT
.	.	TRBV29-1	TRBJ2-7	CSVVRTDYRQYF	TGCAGCGTTGTTCGGACGGACTACAGGCAGTACTTC
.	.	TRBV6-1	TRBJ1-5	CASSEEGGGQPQHF	TGTGCCAGCAGTGAAGAAGGGGGAGGGCAGCCCCAGCATTTT
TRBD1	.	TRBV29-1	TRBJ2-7	CSVGDRATYEQYF	TGCAGCGTAGGAGACAGGGCAACCTACGAGCAGTACTTC
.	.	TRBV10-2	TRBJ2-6	CASSEVRAWANVLTF	TGCGCCAGCAGTGAGGTCCGCGCCTGGGCCAACGTCCTGACTTTC
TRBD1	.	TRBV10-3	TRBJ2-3	CAIKVGQDPTDTQYF	TGTGCCATCAAGGTAGGACAGGACCCCACAGATACGCAGTATTTT
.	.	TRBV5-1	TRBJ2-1	CASSLVRVVNEQFF	TGCGCCAGCAGCTTGGTCAGGGTTGTGAATGAGCAGTTCTTC
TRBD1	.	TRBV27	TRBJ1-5	CASSLNRGSNQPQHF	TGTGCCAGCAGTCTTAACAGGGGGAGCAATCAGCCCCAGCATTTT
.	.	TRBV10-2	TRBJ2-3	CASTRSAVEGFDTQYF	TGCGCCAGCACCCGATCGGCAGTTGAAGGGTTCGATACGCAGTATTTT
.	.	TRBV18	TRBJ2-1	CASSRQHFYNEQFF	TGTGCCAGCTCACGACAGCACTTTTACAATGAGCAGTTCTTC
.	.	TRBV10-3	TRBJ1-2	CAIRKAGNYGYTF	TGTGCCATCAGGAAGGCAGGGAACTATGGCTACACCTTC
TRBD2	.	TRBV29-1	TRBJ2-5	CSGGGLAGEETQYF	TGCAGCGGGGGGGGACTAGCGGGAGAGGAGACCCAGTACTTC
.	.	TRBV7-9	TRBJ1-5	CASSLGDPNYSNQPQHF	TGTGCCAGCAGCTTGGGGGACCCAAACTATAGCAATCAGCCCCAGCATTTT
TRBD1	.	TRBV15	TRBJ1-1	CATSRQTGMNTEAFF	TGTGCCACCAGCAGACAGACAGGGATGAACACTGAAGCTTTCTTT
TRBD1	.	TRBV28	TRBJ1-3	CASSLLGTGAGNTIYF	TGTGCCAGCAGTTTATTAGGGACAGGGGCTGGAAACACCATATATTTT
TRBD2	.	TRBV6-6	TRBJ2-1	CASSIREGHEPEQFF	TGTGCCAGCAGTATACGGGAGGGCCACGAGCCTGAGCAGTTCTTC
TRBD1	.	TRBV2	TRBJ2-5	CASSFTGTEETQYF	TGTGCCAGCAGTTTTACCGGGACAGAAGAGACCCAGTACTTC
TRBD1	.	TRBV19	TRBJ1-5	CASSRGRGGNQPQHF	TGTGCCAGTAGCAGGGGGCGCGGTGGCAATCAGCCCCAGCATTTT
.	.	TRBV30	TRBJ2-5	CAWSGGNQETQYF	TGTGCCTGGAGTGGGGGTAACCAAGAGACCCAGTACTTC
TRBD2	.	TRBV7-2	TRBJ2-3	CASSITGTSPDTQYF	TGTGCCAGCAGCATCACCGGGACTAGTCCAGATACGCAGTATTTT
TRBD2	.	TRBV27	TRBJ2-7	CASSSTTAGSYEQYF	TGTGCCAGCAGTTCCACTACAGCGGGGTCCTACGAGCAGTACTTC
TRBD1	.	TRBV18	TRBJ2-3	CASSPETGRDTQYF	TGTGCCAGCTCACCGGAGACAGGGCGGGATACGCAGTATTTT
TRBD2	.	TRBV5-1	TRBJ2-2	CASSLASGDPKTGELFF	TGCGCCAGCAGCTTGGCTAGCGGGGACCCTAAAACCGGGGAGCTGTTTTTT
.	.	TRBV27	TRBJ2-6	CASSYGGSGANVLTF	TGTGCCAGCAGTTACGGGGGCTCTGGGGCCAACGTCCTGACTTTC
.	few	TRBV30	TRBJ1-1	CAWSRQSSTEAFF	TGTGCCTGGAGTAGACAGTCGAGCACTGAAGCTTTCTTT
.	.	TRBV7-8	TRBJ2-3	CATKPGPEPTDTQYF	TGTGCCACAAAACCGGGACCAGAACCCACAGATACGCAGTATTTT
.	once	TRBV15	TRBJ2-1	CATRTEGGRIIYNEQFF	TGTGCCACCAGAACAGAAGGGGGGCGGATTATCTACAATGAGCAGTTCTTC
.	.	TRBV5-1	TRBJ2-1	CASSPDQRAYNEQFF	TGCGCCAGCAGCCCGGACCAGCGGGCGTACAATGAGCAGTTCTTC
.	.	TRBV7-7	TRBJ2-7	CASSPRGGFDPYEQYF	TGTGCCAGCAGCCCGAGGGGGGGGTTTGACCCATACGAGCAGTACTTC
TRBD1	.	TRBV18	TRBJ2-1	CASSPRTGTGEVDEQFF	TGTGCCAGCTCACCACGAACCGGGACAGGGGAGGTGGATGAGCAGTTCTTC
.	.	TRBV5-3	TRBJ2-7	CARTTRLEQYF	TGTGCCAGAACAACTCGCCTGGAGCAGTACTTC
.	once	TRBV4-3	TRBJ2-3	CASSQLRRQATEDTQYF	TGCGCCAGCAGCCAACTTCGGAGGCAGGCCACTGAGGATACGCAGTATTTT
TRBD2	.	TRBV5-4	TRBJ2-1	CASSKGLAGEQFF	TGTGCCAGCAGCAAGGGACTAGCGGGAGAGCAGTTCTTC
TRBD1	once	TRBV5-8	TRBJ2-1	CASSGGTGVVSGTSEQFF	TGTGCCAGCAGCGGGGGGACAGGGGTCGTTAGCGGGACGAGTGAGCAGTTCTTC
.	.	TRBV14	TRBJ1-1	CASSRQDSRGAFF	TGTGCCAGCAGCCGACAGGACAGTAGAGGAGCTTTCTTT
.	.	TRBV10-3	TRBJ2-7	CAISEESGEQYF	TGTGCCATCAGTGAAGAAAGTGGCGAGCAGTACTTC
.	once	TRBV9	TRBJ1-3	CASSVSASLSGNTIYF	TGTGCCAGCAGCGTTAGCGCGTCGTTATCTGGAAACACCATATATTTT